These T cell receptor beta chains were read from a single sample in a study of CD8 T cells in Susac syndrome. One entry per CDR3 protein results from TCRdb running MiXCR on the immunoSEQ multiplex PCR reads. The top ten hold over 0.2% of the sample, which has 100,000 to 150,000 distinct CDR3 sequences, around 94% seen once. What was sequenced was CD8+ T cells from PBMCs. These receptors came from a human donor with Susac syndrome. Both conserved end residues are trimmed from each CDR3. Each record gives: V gene, CDR3 protein.

TRBV12-3/TRBV12-4 ASSFGPGLSSYNEQF
TRBV4-3 ASSQDPTQPGLALHTQY
TRBV7-9 ASSQGRDTEAF
TRBV20-1 SARTQADYGYT
TRBV30 AWREGYGYT
TRBV12-3/TRBV12-4 ASSLDRGSQPQH
TRBV20-1 SARDLVRSNEQF
TRBV7-9 ASSPGRTEAF
TRBV4-1 ASSPQVAGGRETQY
TRBV30 AWRGRGAKTEAF
TRBV2 AAAGGGETQY
TRBV19 ASTPPWHTEAF
TRBV20-1 SARDRGGGQPQH
TRBV5-6 ASSPEISGTPETQY
TRBV12-3/TRBV12-4 ASSPGQSNYGYT
TRBV30 AWSVEPGVPGELF
TRBV15 ATSRARGITNEKLF
TRBV27 ASSSPRTGSPGYT
TRBV28 ASRENMNTEAF
TRBV4-1 ASSQTGTENYEQY
TRBV27 ASSLGRGAGYGYT
TRBV20-1 SAREVPGGEVAEAF
TRBV9 ASSVEETGASANYGYT
TRBV18 ASSPSSYEQC
TRBV27 ASSRRGLAGGKTDTQY
TRBV5-6 ASSLIPTPRYEQY
TRBV28 ASSPGAGENIQY
TRBV15 ATSRDQGLPNTGELF
TRBV6-4 ASPPRGSSGGDEQF
TRBV5-6 ASSFNSAYEQY
TRBV6-5 ASSYGPGPDTQY
TRBV30 AWIPGTGPNYGYT
TRBV5-1 ASSLGGEQY
TRBV13 ASSLQTAPMGNIQY
TRBV20-1 SALGGAGNEQF